These 16 T cell receptor beta chains share one sample of origin, sequenced in a study of T cell responses to AZD1222 COVID-19 vaccine (dated by TCRdb to the early 2020s). The receptor library was made with the immunoSEQ multiplex PCR assay. Here the immuneACCESS table is served through TCRdb, limited to in-frame sequences with V and J called. Missing clones are a known gap in these copies; in checked studies unresolved V genes cover under half, and the rest lacks a known reason. Counted in this sample were around 72,000 clones; roughly 84% of them appeared once. The ten largest account for under 30% of the sample. The intended sense of this specimen's time point label: baseline before first vaccination. The sample was peripheral blood, taken on day 0 of AZD1222 vaccination. These receptor sequences come from an adult in good health.

V and J are TRBV6-5 and TRBJ1-6; D might be TRBD1 (5 bases). The CDR3 contains 12 residues. Trimming left V 6 bases short and J 14 bases short, with 14 bases between. Germline V gives CDR1 MNHEY, CDR2 SVGAGI. The CDR3 sequence: CASREGSRTLHF. The CDR3 nucleotides are TGTGCCAGCAGGGAGGGGTCTAGAACCCTCCACTTT.

This rearrangement joins TRBV7-3 to TRBJ2-5; TRBD2 is a possible D gene (6 bases). Germline CDR1 and CDR2: SGHTA and FQGTGA. The CDR3 sequence is 16 residues long. The V end lost 0 bases, the J end lost 1 base, and 12 bases lay between the germline ends. The CDR3 region has the DNA TGTGCCAGCAGCTTAACTAGGGGTAGCGGCCAAGAGACCCAGTACTTC. It translates to CASSLTRGSGQETQYF.

CDR3 sequence: CASSLGPFGGDSYNEQFF. As DNA, the CDR3 is TGCGCCAGCAGCCTTGGTCCCTTCGGGGGGGACTCCTACAATGAGCAGTTCTTC. This chain links TRBV10-1 with TRBJ2-1, with 8 bases identical to TRBD2. The CDR3 runs 18 residues. The V gene end was trimmed by 6 bases and the J gene end by 0 bases; junction bases not matched to a gene: 13. Germline loops: CDR1 WNHNN, CDR2 SYGVQD (reference sequence).

The chain is built from TRBV7-2 and TRBJ2-7; 9 bases map to TRBD2. Germline V lookup: CDR1 SGHTA, CDR2 FQGNSA. The CDR3 runs to 14 residues. Trimming removed 4 bases from V and 5 bases from J; junction bases left unmatched: 6. The CDR3 DNA follows: TGTGCCAGCAGCTGGGCGGGGGGGCGGAACGAGCAGTACTTC. This gives the protein CASSWAGGRNEQYF.

The gene calls are TRBV4-2 and TRBJ1-2; D gene unclear. This CDR3 is built from 13 residues. CDR1 and CDR2 from the germline V gene are LGHNA and YNFKEQ. V was trimmed by 0 bases and J by 8 bases, leaving 10 bases between them. CDR3 nucleotides: TGTGCCAGCAGCCAAGACGGCGGGAGAGGCTACACCTTC. This gives the protein CASSQDGGRGYTF.

This clone was observed a few times. The DNA for the CDR3 is TGCGCTTCCTCCGGATCTAATGAAAAACTGTTTTTT. Protein product: CASSGSNEKLFF. The rearrangement joins TRBV29-1 to TRBJ1-4; D is unresolved. The CDR3 extends over 12 amino acids. The germline V gene has CDR1 SQVTM and CDR2 ANQGSEA.

The chain joins TRBV5-6 to TRBJ1-2; 7 bases line up with TRBD1. The CDR3 spans 14 residues. J gave up 7 bases and V 4 bases, and 10 bases lay outside the gene matches. The germline V gene has CDR1 SGHDT and CDR2 YYEEEE. The CDR3 DNA reads TGTGCCAGCAGCCTGGGGCAGGGGGGTCGTGGCTACACCTTC. Its protein product is CASSLGQGGRGYTF.

The CDR3 reads CASSLAGTGVSEQYF. CDR3 DNA: TGTGCCAGCAGCTTAGCCGGGACAGGGGTATCCGAGCAGTACTTC. The chain recombines TRBV13 with TRBJ2-7; 10 bases match TRBD1. The CDR3 extends over 15 amino acids. The V gene's germline CDR1 is PRHDT and CDR2 FYEKMQ (reference sequence). V trimming: 1 base; J trimming: 6 bases; junction bases outside the gene matches: 6.

V and J are TRBV12-3 or TRBV12-4 and TRBJ1-3; D is unclear. Trimming took 8 bases from V and 4 from J, leaving 9 bases between them. This CDR3 is built from 12 residues. CDR3 DNA sequence: TGTGCCAGCCTCGATCCGGGAAACACCATATATTTT. Translated, it gives CASLDPGNTIYF.

V usage is TRBV6-6 and J usage is TRBJ2-3; D perhaps matches TRBD1 (6 bases). Trimming took 6 bases from V and 8 from J, leaving 15 bases between them. The CDR3 is 13 residues long. The germline V gene encodes CDR1 MNHNY and CDR2 SVGAGI (reference sequence). The CDR3 is CASSPPTGLTQYF. CDR3 nucleotides: TGTGCCAGCAGCCCCCCGACAGGCCTTACGCAGTATTTT.

This clone has just one count. V gene TRBV6-5 combines with J gene TRBJ1-3; tentatively, D is TRBD1 (5 bases). The CDR3 contains 15 residues. Deletions cut 6 bases from V and 4 bases from J, with 16 bases between. The germline V gene has CDR1 MNHEY and CDR2 SVGAGI. CDR3 nucleotides: TGTGCCAGCAGCCCCGGGACCTTGGGAGGAAACACCATATATTTT. Amino acids: CASSPGTLGGNTIYF.

V and J are TRBV6-2 or TRBV6-3 and TRBJ2-5; 7 bases line up with TRBD1. Trimming cost V 5 bases and J 4 bases; bases outside gene matches: 7. Germline-derived CDR1 and CDR2 are MNHEY and SVGEGT. The CDR3 has 14 amino acids. The CDR3 DNA reads as TGTGCCAGCAGTCACGGGACAGCTCTAGAGACCCAGTACTTC. This sequence encodes CASSHGTALETQYF.

J is TRBJ2-5 and V is TRBV7-2; 9 bases line up with TRBD2. Trimming at V came to 4 bases and at J to 5 bases, leaving 8 bases not matched to a gene. In germline, CDR1 is SGHTA, CDR2 FQGNSA. The CDR3 runs to 15 residues. Here the CDR3 reads CASSSNGLAGETQYF. CDR3 bases: TGTGCCAGCAGCTCCAATGGGCTAGCGGGGGAGACCCAGTACTTC.

The chain combines TRBV7-8 with TRBJ1-5, with TRBD1 matching over 9 bases. The J segment lost 0 bases and the V segment lost 5 bases, leaving 11 bases of the junction unmatched. This CDR3 comprises 18 residues. From germline, CDR1 is SGHVS and CDR2 FQNEAQ. This CDR3 is CASSALLGQGYSNQPQHF. The DNA of the CDR3 is TGTGCCAGCAGCGCCCTGCTGGGACAGGGCTATAGCAATCAGCCCCAGCATTTT.

V usage is TRBV30 and J usage is TRBJ1-1, with D uncertain. This CDR3 comprises 12 residues. Germline V gene sequence: CDR1 GTSNPN, CDR2 SVGIG (reference sequence). Deletions cut 4 bases from V and 0 bases from J, with 6 bases between. The CDR3 DNA sequence: TGTGCCTGGACAGGTATGAACACTGAAGCTTTCTTT. Residues: CAWTGMNTEAFF.

The V and J genes are TRBV18 and TRBJ2-7; D is undetermined. Germline V gene data show CDR1 as KGHSH and CDR2 as LQKENI. V was cut by 0 bases and J by 5 bases, with 8 bases left in between. The CDR3 length is 13 residues. For the CDR3, the DNA is TGTGCCAGCTCACCACCTGATGGGCACGAGCAGTACTTC. Protein: CASSPPDGHEQYF.